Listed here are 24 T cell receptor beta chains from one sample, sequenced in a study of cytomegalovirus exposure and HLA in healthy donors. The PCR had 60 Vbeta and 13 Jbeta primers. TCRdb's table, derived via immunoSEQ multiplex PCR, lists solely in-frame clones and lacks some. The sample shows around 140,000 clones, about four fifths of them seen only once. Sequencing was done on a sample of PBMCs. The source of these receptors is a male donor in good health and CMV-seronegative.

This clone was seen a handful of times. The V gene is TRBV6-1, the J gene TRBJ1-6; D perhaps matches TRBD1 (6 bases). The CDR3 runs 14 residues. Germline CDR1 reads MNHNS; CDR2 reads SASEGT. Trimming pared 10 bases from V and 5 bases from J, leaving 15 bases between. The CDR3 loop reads CATYTGPHNSPLHF. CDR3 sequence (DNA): TGTGCCACCTACACAGGGCCACATAATTCACCCCTCCACTTT.

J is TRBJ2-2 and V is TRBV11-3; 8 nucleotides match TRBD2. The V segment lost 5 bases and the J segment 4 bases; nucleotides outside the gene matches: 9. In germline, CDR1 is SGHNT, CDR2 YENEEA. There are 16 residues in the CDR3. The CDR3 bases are TGTGCCAGCAGCCTGCGGCGGGGGGTCGGCACCGGGGAGCTGTTTTTT. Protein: CASSLRRGVGTGELFF.

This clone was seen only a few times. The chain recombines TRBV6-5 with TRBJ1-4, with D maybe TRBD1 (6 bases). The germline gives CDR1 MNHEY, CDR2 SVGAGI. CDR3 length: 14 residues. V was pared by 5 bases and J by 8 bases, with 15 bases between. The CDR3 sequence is CASSPGQSGEKLFF. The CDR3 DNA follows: TGTGCCAGCAGTCCTGGACAGAGTGGGGAAAAACTGTTTTTT.

The CDR3 nucleotides read TGTGCCAGCGGTGAAGGGGTCGGGAACACCATATATTTT. It codes for CASGEGVGNTIYF. The rearrangement uses TRBV6-5 and TRBJ1-3; tentative D call: TRBD1 (5 bases). Germline CDR1 is MNHEY and CDR2 is SVGAGI. The CDR3 is 13 amino acids. V lost 8 bases and J 7 bases, leaving 15 bases between the germline ends.

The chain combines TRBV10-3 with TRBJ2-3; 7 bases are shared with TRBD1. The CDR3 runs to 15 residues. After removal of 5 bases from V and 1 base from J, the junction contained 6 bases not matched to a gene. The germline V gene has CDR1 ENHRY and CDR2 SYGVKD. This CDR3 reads CAISQTGVGTDTQYF. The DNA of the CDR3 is TGTGCCATCAGTCAAACAGGGGTGGGCACAGATACGCAGTATTTT.

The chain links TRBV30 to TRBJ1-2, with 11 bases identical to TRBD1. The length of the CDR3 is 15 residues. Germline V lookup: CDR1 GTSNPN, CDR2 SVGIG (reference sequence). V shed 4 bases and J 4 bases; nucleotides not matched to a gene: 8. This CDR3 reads CAWTSRTGGAYGYTF. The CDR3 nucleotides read TGTGCCTGGACTTCCCGGACAGGGGGCGCCTATGGCTACACCTTC.

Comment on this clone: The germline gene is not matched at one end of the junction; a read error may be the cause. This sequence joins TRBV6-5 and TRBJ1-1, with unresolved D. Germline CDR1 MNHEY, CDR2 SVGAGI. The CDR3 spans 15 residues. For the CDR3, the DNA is TGTGCCAGCAGTTACTCGAAACAGCTGAACACCGAAGCTTTCTTT. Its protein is CASSYSKQLNTEAFF.

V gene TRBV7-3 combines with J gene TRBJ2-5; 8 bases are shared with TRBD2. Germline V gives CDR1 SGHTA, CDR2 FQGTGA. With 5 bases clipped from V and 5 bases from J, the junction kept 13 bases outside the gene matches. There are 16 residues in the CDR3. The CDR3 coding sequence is TGTGCCAGCAGCCGAGGGGGGCGGGGGGCCGGGGAGACCCAGTACTTC. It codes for CASSRGGRGAGETQYF. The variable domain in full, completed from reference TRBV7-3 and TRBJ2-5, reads GAGVSQTPSNKVTEKGKYVELRCDPISGHTALYWYRQSLGQGPEFLIYFQGTGAADDSGLPNDRFFAVRPEGSVSTLKIQRTERGDSAVYLCASSRGGRGAGETQYFGPGTRLLVL.

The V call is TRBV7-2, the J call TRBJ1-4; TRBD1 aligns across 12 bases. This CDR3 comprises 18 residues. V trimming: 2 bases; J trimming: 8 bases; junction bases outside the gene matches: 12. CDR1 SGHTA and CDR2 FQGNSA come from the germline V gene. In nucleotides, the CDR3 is TGTGCCAGCAGCTTAAGGGGACAGGGGGCGCTTCGGGGAGAAAAACTGTTTTTT. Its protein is CASSLRGQGALRGEKLFF.

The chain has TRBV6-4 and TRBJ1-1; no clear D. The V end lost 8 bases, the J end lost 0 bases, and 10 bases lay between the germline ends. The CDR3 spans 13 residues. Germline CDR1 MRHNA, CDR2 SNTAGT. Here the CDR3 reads CASSSNMNTEAFF. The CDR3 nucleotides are TGTGCCAGCTCTTCTAATATGAACACTGAAGCTTTCTTT.

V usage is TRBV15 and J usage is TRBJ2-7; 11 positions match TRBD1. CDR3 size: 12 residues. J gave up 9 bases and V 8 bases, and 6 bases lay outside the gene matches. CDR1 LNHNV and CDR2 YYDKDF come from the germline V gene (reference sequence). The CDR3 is CATGQGASGQYF. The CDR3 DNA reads TGTGCCACCGGACAGGGGGCATCAGGGCAGTACTTC.

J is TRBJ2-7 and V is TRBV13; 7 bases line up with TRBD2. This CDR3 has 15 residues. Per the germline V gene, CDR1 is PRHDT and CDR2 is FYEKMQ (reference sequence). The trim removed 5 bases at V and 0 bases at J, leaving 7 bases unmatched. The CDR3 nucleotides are TGTGCCAGCAGCATAACTAGCGTTCGCTCCTACGAGCAGTACTTC. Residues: CASSITSVRSYEQYF.

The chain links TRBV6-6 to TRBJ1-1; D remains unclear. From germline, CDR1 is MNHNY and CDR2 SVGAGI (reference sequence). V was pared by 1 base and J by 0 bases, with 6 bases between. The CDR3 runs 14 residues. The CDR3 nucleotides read TGTGCCAGCAGTTACTTAAAAATGAACACTGAAGCTTTCTTT. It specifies CASSYLKMNTEAFF.

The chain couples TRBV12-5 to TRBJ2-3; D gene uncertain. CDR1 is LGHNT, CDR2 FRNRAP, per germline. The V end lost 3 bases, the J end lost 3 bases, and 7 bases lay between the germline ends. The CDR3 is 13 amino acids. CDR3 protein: CASGFPGTDTQYF. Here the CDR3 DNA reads TGTGCTAGTGGTTTCCCCGGGACAGATACGCAGTATTTT. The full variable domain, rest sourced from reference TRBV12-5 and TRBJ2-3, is DARVTQTPRHKVTEMGQEVTMRCQPILGHNTVFWYRQTMMQGLELLAYFRNRAPLDDSGMPKDRFSAEMPDATLATLKIQPSEPRDSAVYFCASGFPGTDTQYFGPGTRLTVL.

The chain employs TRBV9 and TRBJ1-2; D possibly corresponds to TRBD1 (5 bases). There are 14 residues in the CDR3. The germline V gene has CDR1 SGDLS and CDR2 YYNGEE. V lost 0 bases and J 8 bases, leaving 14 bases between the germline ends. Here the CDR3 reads CASSVDGGVGGYTF. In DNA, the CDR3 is TGTGCCAGCAGCGTAGACGGAGGGGTGGGCGGCTACACCTTC.

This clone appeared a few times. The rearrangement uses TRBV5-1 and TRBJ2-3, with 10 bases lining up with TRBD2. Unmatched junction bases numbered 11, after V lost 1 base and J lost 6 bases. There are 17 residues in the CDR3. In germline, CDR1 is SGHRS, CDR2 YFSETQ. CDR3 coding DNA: TGCGCCAGCAGCTTGAGCAGCGGGGGGGCTCTTAAGGATACGCAGTATTTT. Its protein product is CASSLSSGGALKDTQYF.

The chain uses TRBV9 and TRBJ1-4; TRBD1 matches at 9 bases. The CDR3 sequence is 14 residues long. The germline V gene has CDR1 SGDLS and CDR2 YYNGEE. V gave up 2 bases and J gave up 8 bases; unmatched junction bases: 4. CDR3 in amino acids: CASSVGTGREKLFF. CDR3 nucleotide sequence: TGTGCCAGCAGCGTGGGGACAGGGAGGGAAAAACTGTTTTTT.

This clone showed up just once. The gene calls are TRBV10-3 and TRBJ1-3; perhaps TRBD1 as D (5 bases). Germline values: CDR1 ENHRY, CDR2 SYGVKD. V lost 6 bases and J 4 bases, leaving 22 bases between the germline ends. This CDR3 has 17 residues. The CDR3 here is CAISGGLTPTIGNTIYF. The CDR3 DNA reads TGTGCCATCAGCGGGGGTTTGACGCCCACAATCGGAAACACCATATATTTT.

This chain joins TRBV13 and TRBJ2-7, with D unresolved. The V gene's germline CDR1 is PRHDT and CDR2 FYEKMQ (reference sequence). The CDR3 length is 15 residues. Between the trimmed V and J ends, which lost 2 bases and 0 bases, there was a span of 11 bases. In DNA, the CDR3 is TGTGCCAGCAGCTTAACAACAGCCAGCTCCTACGAGCAGTACTTC. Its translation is CASSLTTASSYEQYF.

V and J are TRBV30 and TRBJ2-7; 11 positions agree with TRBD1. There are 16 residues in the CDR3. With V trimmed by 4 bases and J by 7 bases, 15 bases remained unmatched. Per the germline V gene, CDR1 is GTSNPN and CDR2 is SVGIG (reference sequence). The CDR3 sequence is CAWTSYAGQGAREQYF. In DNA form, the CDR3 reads TGTGCCTGGACCTCATATGCAGGACAGGGGGCGCGAGAGCAGTACTTC.

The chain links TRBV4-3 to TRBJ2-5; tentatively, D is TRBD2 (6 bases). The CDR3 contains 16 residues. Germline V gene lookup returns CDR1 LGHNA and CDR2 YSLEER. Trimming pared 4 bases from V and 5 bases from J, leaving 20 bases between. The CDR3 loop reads CASSLGLSRESETQYF. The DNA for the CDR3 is TGCGCCAGCAGCCTCGGACTCTCCCGGGAGTCGGAGACCCAGTACTTC.

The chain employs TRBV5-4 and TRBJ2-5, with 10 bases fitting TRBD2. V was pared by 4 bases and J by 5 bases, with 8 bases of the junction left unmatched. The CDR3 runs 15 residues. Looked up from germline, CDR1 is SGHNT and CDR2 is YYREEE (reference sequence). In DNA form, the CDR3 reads TGTGCCAGCAGCCCGGCTAGCGGGGGATGGGAGACCCAGTACTTC. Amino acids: CASSPASGGWETQYF.

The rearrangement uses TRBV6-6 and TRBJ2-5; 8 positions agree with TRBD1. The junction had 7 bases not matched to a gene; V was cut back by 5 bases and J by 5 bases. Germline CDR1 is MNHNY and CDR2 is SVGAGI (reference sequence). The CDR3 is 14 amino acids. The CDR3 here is CASSPTGGRETQYF. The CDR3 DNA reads TGTGCCAGCAGTCCTACAGGGGGGAGGGAGACCCAGTACTTC.

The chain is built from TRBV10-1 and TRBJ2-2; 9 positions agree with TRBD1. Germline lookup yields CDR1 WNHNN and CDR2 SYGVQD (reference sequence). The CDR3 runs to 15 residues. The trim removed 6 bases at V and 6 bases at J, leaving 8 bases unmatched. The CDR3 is CASSSGQGISGELFF. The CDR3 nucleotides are TGCGCCAGCAGCTCGGGACAGGGTATCTCCGGGGAGCTGTTTTTT.